Each of the 28 T cell receptor beta chains below was sequenced from the same sample in a study of T-cell memory formation after mild COVID-19. One entry per CDR3 protein results from TCRdb running MiXCR on the 5' RACE reads. Of a few hundred thousand distinct CDR3 sequences in the sample, 8% to 11% are singletons; the top ten hold roughly 3.2%. The sequenced sample consisted of PBMCs or a T cell subset sorted from them (not recorded which). These receptors all come from a young man who had mild COVID-19 (a few samples of this study predate the infection). Cell type and time point are not known.

This clonotype was seen only a few times. This rearrangement joins TRBV6-1 to TRBJ2-5, with D hard to call. The CDR3 is 15 residues long. Trimming stripped 1 base from V and 2 bases from J, with 11 bases between. Germline V gene lookup returns CDR1 MNHNS and CDR2 SASEGT. This CDR3 is CASSEVLQAQETQYF. CDR3 sequence (DNA): TGTGCCAGCAGTGAAGTCTTGCAGGCGCAAGAGACCCAGTACTTC.

This clonotype was picked up a small number of times. V and J are TRBV3-1 and TRBJ2-7; TRBD2 matches 13 bases. This CDR3 has 18 amino acids. Germline lookup yields CDR1 LGHDT and CDR2 YNNKEL (reference sequence). J lost 7 bases, V lost 5 bases, and 17 bases had no gene match. In DNA, the CDR3 is TGTGCCAGCAGCGGGCATCCCAGGACTAGCGGGGGAGCTAGGGAGCAGTACGTC. As protein: CASSGHPRTSGGAREQYV.

This clonotype was seen a few times. This sequence joins TRBV6-2 or TRBV6-3 and TRBJ1-2; D is unclear. In germline, CDR1 is MNHEY, CDR2 SVGEGT. The CDR3 is made up of 12 amino acids. V shed 3 bases and J shed 8 bases, with 10 bases lying between them. CDR3 nucleotides: TGTGCCAGCAGTTATGGCCGGCGGGGCTACACCTTC. This sequence encodes CASSYGRRGYTF.

This clonotype came up a few times. V usage is TRBV20-1 and J usage is TRBJ2-7; D unclear. With 5 bases removed from V and 4 bases from J, the gap between germline ends came to 12 bases. CDR1 and CDR2 from the germline V gene are DFQATT and SNEGSKA (reference sequence). This CDR3 is 12 amino acids long. The CDR3 loop is CSASRPPYEQYF. The CDR3 DNA is TGCAGTGCTTCACGGCCTCCTTACGAGCAGTACTTC.

V usage is TRBV11-3 and J usage is TRBJ2-1; 11 positions agree with TRBD2. The CDR3 is 16 residues long. Germline lookup yields CDR1 SGHNT and CDR2 YENEEA. Trimming removed 5 bases from V and 14 bases from J; junction bases left unmatched: 17. The CDR3 here is CASSIVLAGDLGLKFF. The CDR3 DNA follows: TGTGCCAGCAGCATAGTACTAGCGGGGGATCTGGGTTTGAAGTTCTTC.

DNA for the CDR3: TGCGCCAGCAGCACCACGCAGAACGAGCAGTACGTC. Translated: CASSTTQNEQYV. The V gene is TRBV5-1, the J gene TRBJ2-7; D is undetermined. V lost 4 bases and J 5 bases, leaving 10 bases between the germline ends. The CDR3 loop spans 12 amino acids. Germline lookup yields CDR1 SGHRS and CDR2 YFSETQ.

This clonotype has just a few counts. The V and J genes are TRBV7-2 and TRBJ1-1; 8 nucleotides align to TRBD1. The germline gives CDR1 SGHTA, CDR2 FQGNSA. The CDR3 covers 15 residues. The junction had 4 bases not matched to a gene; V was cut back by 0 bases and J by 4 bases. The CDR3 DNA follows: TGTGCCAGCAGCTTAGCCCCGGGACAGGTCACTGAAGCTTTCTTT. This translates into CASSLAPGQVTEAFF.

This clonotype was counted a few times. The chain couples TRBV5-5 to TRBJ2-7, with D perhaps matching TRBD1 (6 bases). Germline lookup yields CDR1 SGHKS and CDR2 YYEKEE (reference sequence). The CDR3 is 14 residues long. Trimming removed 4 bases at V and 0 bases at J, with 11 bases between. The CDR3 sequence is CASSIPGHSYEQYF. In DNA, the CDR3 is TGTGCCAGCAGCATTCCGGGACACTCCTACGAGCAGTACTTC.

This rearrangement joins TRBV20-1 to TRBJ2-5; 11 bases map to TRBD2. CDR1 is DFQATT and CDR2 is SNEGSKA in the germline V gene (reference sequence). The CDR3 contains 15 residues. Germline trimming cut 6 bases from V and 2 bases from J; bases unmatched to any gene: 8. The chain's CDR3 is CSAIGLAGVQETQYF. The CDR3 nucleotides read TGCAGTGCAATTGGACTAGCGGGCGTTCAAGAGACCCAGTACTTC.

The J gene is TRBJ2-3, the V gene TRBV4-3; D might be TRBD1 or TRBD2, each matching 6 bases. CDR3 size: 14 residues. Germline values: CDR1 LGHNA, CDR2 YSLEER. V lost 1 base and J 6 bases, leaving 11 bases between the germline ends. CDR3 in DNA: TGCGCCAGCAGCCAAGGGTTCGGGGGCGATACGCAGTATTTT. Encoded protein: CASSQGFGGDTQYF.

This clonotype was counted ten times or more. The CDR3 here is CASSKRDEETQYF. The CDR3 DNA sequence: TGTGCCAGCAGCAAAAGGGACGAGGAGACCCAGTACTTC. The chain has TRBV7-9 and TRBJ2-5; D may be TRBD1 or TRBD2 (5 bases each). This CDR3 spans 13 amino acids. Between the trimmed V and J ends, which lost 5 bases and 5 bases, there was a span of 12 bases. The germline CDR1 and CDR2 sequences are SEHNR and FQNEAQ (reference sequence).

There are a few counts of this clonotype. The gene calls are TRBV7-9 and TRBJ1-1, with D perhaps matching TRBD1 (6 bases). This CDR3 spans 14 amino acids. The germline V and J ends were trimmed by 5 bases and 4 bases, with 14 bases remaining between them. Germline V CDR1 and CDR2: SEHNR, FQNEAQ (reference sequence). The CDR3 protein is CASSPGQHGTEAFF. CDR3 in DNA: TGTGCCAGCAGCCCCGGACAGCACGGCACTGAAGCTTTCTTT.

This clonotype was seen a handful of times. J is TRBJ2-5 and V is TRBV29-1, with unresolved D. CDR3 length: 15 amino acids. Germline lookup yields CDR1 SQVTM and CDR2 ANQGSEA. Trimming left V 4 bases short and J 1 base short, with 16 bases between. This CDR3 is CSVVGISRGQETQYF. CDR3 nucleotides: TGCAGCGTTGTGGGGATCTCACGCGGCCAAGAGACCCAGTACTTC.

This clonotype was observed a handful of times. The chain links TRBV7-2 to TRBJ2-2, with a possible D match to TRBD2 (6 bases). The germline gives CDR1 SGHTA, CDR2 FQGNSA. This CDR3 has 15 residues. V was clipped by 5 bases and J by 3 bases, with 13 bases between them. The CDR3 coding sequence is TGTGCCAGCAGCATCGCCACGGGGGACACCGGGGAGCTGTTTTTT. Translated: CASSIATGDTGELFF.

This clonotype has a handful of counts. This sequence joins TRBV11-2 and TRBJ2-3; maybe TRBD2 (6 bases). V was pared by 5 bases and J by 5 bases, with 11 bases between. The CDR3 loop spans 13 amino acids. Germline V gene data show CDR1 as SGHAT and CDR2 as FQNNGV. CDR3 in amino acids: CASSLGTVDTQYF. CDR3 sequence (DNA): TGTGCCAGCAGCCTTGGGACTGTAGATACGCAGTATTTT.

This clonotype appeared a few times. V gene TRBV20-1 combines with J gene TRBJ2-3; D might be TRBD1 or TRBD2, each matching 7 bases. V dropped 0 bases and J dropped 6 bases, with 13 bases sitting between them. This CDR3 is 14 amino acids long. CDR1 is DFQATT and CDR2 is SNEGSKA in the germline V gene (reference sequence). CDR3 DNA: TGCAGTGCTAGAGATTACAGGGGAGGGGATACGCAGTATTTT. It is translated as CSARDYRGGDTQYF.

This clonotype has a handful of counts. This sequence joins TRBV7-9 and TRBJ1-6; D remains ambiguous. V gave up 3 bases and J gave up 2 bases, with 5 bases separating them. Per the germline V gene, CDR1 is SEHNR and CDR2 is FQNEAQ (reference sequence). CDR3 size: 14 residues. The CDR3 coding sequence is TGTGCCAGCAGCTTCGGGGCCTATAATTCACCCCTCCACTTT. Its translation is CASSFGAYNSPLHF.

The sample holds many counts of this clonotype. The chain employs TRBV27 and TRBJ2-3; D possibly corresponds to TRBD1 (6 bases). CDR1 is MNHEY, CDR2 SMNVEV, per germline (reference sequence). Trimming shortened V by 5 bases and J by 0 bases, and 15 bases separated the two germline ends. This CDR3 has 16 amino acids. CDR3 nucleotides: TGTGCCAGCAGTCATTCCGGGACATCTAGCACAGATACGCAGTATTTT. It translates to CASSHSGTSSTDTQYF.

The chain couples TRBV7-2 to TRBJ1-3; TRBD1 is a possible D gene (5 bases). The CDR3 has 16 amino acids. Per the germline V gene, CDR1 is SGHTA and CDR2 is FQGNSA. With 5 bases removed from V and 1 base from J, the gap between germline ends came to 15 bases. The CDR3: CASSAAGLLSGNTIYF. The CDR3 DNA reads TGTGCCAGCAGCGCCGCGGGACTTCTTTCTGGAAACACCATATATTTT.

The chain joins TRBV4-2 to TRBJ2-7; 14 nucleotides line up with TRBD2. The CDR3 totals 16 residues. Trimming at V came to 4 bases and at J to 3 bases, leaving 5 bases not matched to a gene. Germline loops: CDR1 LGHNA, CDR2 YNFKEQ. In DNA, the CDR3 is TGTGCCAGCAGCCCTAGGACTAGCGGGGGGAACTACGAGCAGTACTTC. Protein sequence: CASSPRTSGGNYEQYF.

This chain uses TRBV5-6 with TRBJ1-2; D is undetermined. The V end lost 0 bases, the J end lost 10 bases, and 7 bases lay between the germline ends. The CDR3 is 11 amino acids. Germline V CDR1 and CDR2: SGHDT, YYEEEE. The CDR3 DNA reads as TGTGCCAGCAGCTTGGACGGAATCTACACCTTC. Its translation: CASSLDGIYTF.

In its sample, this clonotype was seen a few times. The chain employs TRBV11-2 and TRBJ2-4; 9 positions agree with TRBD1. Germline assignment: CDR1 SGHAT and CDR2 FQNNGV. V lost 0 bases and J lost 0; bases outside the gene matches: 6. The CDR3 extends over 18 amino acids. In DNA form, the CDR3 reads TGTGCCAGCAGCTTAGAGGGACGGGACAGGGTAGCCAAAAACATTCAGTACTTC. This codes for CASSLEGRDRVAKNIQYF.

V gene TRBV11-2 combines with J gene TRBJ1-6; tentatively, D is TRBD1 (6 bases). The CDR3 totals 14 residues. In germline, CDR1 is SGHAT, CDR2 FQNNGV. Between the trimmed V and J ends, which lost 6 bases and 8 bases, there was a span of 14 bases. CDR3 nucleotide sequence: TGTGCCAGCAGGTCAGGACAGACCTATTCACCCCTCCACTTT. It specifies CASRSGQTYSPLHF.

At least ten counts were recorded for this clonotype. The chain joins TRBV12-3 or TRBV12-4 to TRBJ2-1; D not resolved. CDR3 length equals 11 residues. V dropped 6 bases and J dropped 7 bases, with 7 bases sitting between them. This CDR3 reads CASRERNEQFF. In nucleotides, the CDR3 is TGTGCCAGCAGAGAGCGAAATGAGCAGTTCTTC.

The chain couples TRBV5-1 to TRBJ1-4, with D possibly being TRBD1 (5 bases). Germline CDR1 SGHRS, CDR2 YFSETQ. Trimming left V 0 bases short and J 8 bases short, with 14 bases between. This CDR3 is built from 15 residues. The CDR3 nucleotides read TGCGCCAGCAGCTTGGAAGCGGGGCCTGGAGAAAAACTGTTTTTT. Translation gives CASSLEAGPGEKLFF.

The chain couples TRBV5-1 to TRBJ2-7; TRBD1 matches 9 bases. V dropped 1 base and J dropped 0; count of bases not matched to a gene: 2. CDR3 length: 15 residues. Germline values: CDR1 SGHRS, CDR2 YFSETQ. The CDR3: CASSLWDRASYEQYV. In DNA form, the CDR3 reads TGCGCCAGCAGCTTGTGGGACAGGGCCTCCTACGAGCAGTACGTC.

In its sample, this clonotype was seen a few times. The chain employs TRBV6-5 and TRBJ2-6; D is unclear. CDR3 size: 16 residues. Germline loops: CDR1 MNHEY, CDR2 SVGAGI. Trimming took off 6 bases at V and 0 bases at J, with 12 bases between the two ends. CDR3 loop: CASSLEPSSGANVLTF. In DNA, the CDR3 is TGTGCCAGCAGCCTCGAACCAAGCTCTGGGGCCAACGTCCTGACTTTC.

This chain connects TRBV6-6 to TRBJ1-5; the match to TRBD1 covers 8 bases. The CDR3 sequence is 14 residues long. Germline assignment: CDR1 MNHNY and CDR2 SVGAGI (reference sequence). The ends lost 6 bases at V and 5 bases at J; junction bases unmatched: 6. The CDR3 loop reads CASSLQGGHQPQHF. DNA for the CDR3: TGTGCCAGCAGCCTACAGGGGGGGCATCAGCCCCAGCATTTT.